This T cell receptor beta chain stems from a study of neurological immune-mediated disorders. With respect to this clonotype: The antigen is not known. A read error may be the cause here, since a much bigger clone is one base away.

Germline CDR1 and CDR2: ENHRY and SYGVKD. This CDR3 is 15 amino acids long. The cDNA was generated through 5'RACE incorporating 10-nucleotide random UMIs. A single run covered 15-18 subjects with over 180 million TCR-beta sequences. TCRdb re-analysed the 5' RACE reads in MiXCR, keeping a single row per CDR3 protein. Of tens of thousands of distinct CDR3 sequences listed, roughly 14% are singletons. Study-wide points: Subjects shared no identical expanded-clone CDR3 amino acid sequences, suggesting private TCR-beta repertoires in all groups.

What was sequenced was PBMCs. This sequence was found in a woman aged 45-65 years with HTLV-1-associated myelopathy (HAM/TSP). The rearrangement joins TRBV10-3 to TRBJ2-5, with 7 bases fitting TRBD1. The CDR3 here is CAISESDRVGETQYF. The CDR3 DNA follows: TGTGCCATCAGCGAGTCCGACAGGGTGGGAGAGACCCAGTACTTC.